This T cell receptor (beta chain) was recorded in a study of blood T cell repertoires in COVID-19. Libraries were prepared by immunoSEQ multiplex PCR; TCRdb keeps only in-frame clonotypes and omits some of them. The data show fewer than 15,000 clones, with 81% seen just once and 25% to 30% held by the top ten. CDR1 SGHVS and CDR2 FNYEAQ come from the germline V gene. This CDR3 is built from 17 residues. V was shortened by 5 bases and J by 4 bases, with 23 bases between the two germline ends. This clone was recorded once. This receptor was taken from a human donor in a cohort sampled during active COVID-19. The rearrangement links TRBV7-6 to TRBJ1-1; D possibly corresponds to TRBD1 (5 bases). Specimen: peripheral blood. The CDR3 here is CASSPEVQVTGFTEAFF. DNA for the CDR3: TGTGCCAGCAGCCCCGAGGTACAGGTGACGGGTTTCACTGAAGCTTTCTTT.